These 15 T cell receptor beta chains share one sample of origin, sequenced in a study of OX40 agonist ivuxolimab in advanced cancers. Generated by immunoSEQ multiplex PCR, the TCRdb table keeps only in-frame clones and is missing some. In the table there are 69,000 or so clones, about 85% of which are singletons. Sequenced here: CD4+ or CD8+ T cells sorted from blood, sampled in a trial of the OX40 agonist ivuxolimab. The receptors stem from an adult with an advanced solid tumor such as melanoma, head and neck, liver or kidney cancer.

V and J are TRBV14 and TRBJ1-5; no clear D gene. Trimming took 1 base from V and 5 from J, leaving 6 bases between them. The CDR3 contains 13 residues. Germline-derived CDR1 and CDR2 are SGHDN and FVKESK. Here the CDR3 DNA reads TGTGCCAGCAGCCAAGCCCCCTATCAGCCCCAGCATTTT. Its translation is CASSQAPYQPQHF.

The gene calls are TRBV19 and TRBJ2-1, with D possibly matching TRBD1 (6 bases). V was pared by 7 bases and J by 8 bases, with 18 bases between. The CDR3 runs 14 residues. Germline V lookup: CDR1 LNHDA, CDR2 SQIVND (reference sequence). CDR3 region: CASTIQGRGDEQFF. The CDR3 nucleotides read TGTGCCAGTACCATACAGGGAAGAGGGGATGAGCAGTTCTTC.

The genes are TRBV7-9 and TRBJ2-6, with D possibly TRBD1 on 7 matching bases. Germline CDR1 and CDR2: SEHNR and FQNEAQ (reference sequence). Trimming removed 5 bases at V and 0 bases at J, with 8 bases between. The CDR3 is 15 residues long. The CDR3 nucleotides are TGTGCCAGCAGCCAGGGGGGCTCTGGGGCCAACGTCCTGACTTTC. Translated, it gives CASSQGGSGANVLTF.

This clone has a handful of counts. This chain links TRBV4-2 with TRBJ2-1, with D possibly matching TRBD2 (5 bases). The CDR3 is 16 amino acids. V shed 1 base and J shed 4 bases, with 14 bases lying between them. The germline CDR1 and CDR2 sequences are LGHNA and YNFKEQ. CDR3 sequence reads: CASSQGVAGSYNEQFF. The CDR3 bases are TGTGCCAGCAGCCAAGGGGTCGCGGGCTCTTACAATGAGCAGTTCTTC.

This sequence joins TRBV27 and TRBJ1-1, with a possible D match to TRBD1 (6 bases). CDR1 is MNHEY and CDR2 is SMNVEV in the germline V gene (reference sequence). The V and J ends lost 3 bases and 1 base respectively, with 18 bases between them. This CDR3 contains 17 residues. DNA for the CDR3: TGTGCCAGCAGTTTCCCACCAAGCGGGGGGGCGAACACTGAAGCTTTCTTT. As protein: CASSFPPSGGANTEAFF.

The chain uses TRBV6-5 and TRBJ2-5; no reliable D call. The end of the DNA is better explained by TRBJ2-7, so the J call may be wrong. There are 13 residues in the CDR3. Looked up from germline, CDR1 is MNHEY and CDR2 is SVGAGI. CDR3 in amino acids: CASSYNIGYEQYF. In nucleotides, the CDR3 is TGTGCCAGCAGTTACAACATAGGATACGAGCAGTACTTC.

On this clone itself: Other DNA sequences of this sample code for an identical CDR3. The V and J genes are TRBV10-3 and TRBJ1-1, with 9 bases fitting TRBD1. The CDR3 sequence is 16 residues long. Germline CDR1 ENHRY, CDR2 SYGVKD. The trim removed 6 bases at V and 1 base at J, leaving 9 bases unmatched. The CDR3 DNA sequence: TGTGCCATCAGCACCGGGACAGGGAGGAGGAACACTGAAGCTTTCTTT. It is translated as CAISTGTGRRNTEAFF.

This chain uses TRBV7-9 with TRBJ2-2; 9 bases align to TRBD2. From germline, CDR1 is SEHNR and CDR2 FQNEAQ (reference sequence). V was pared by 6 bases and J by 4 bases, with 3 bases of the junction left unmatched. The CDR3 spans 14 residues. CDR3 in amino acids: CASRSSGATGELFF. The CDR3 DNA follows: TGTGCCAGCAGATCTAGCGGGGCCACCGGGGAGCTGTTTTTT.

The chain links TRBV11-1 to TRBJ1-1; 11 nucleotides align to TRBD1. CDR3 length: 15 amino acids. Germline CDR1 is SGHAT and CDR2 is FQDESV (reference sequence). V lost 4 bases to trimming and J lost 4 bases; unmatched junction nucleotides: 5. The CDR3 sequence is CASSSRDRGVTEAFF. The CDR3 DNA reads TGTGCCAGCAGCTCCCGGGACAGGGGGGTCACTGAAGCTTTCTTT.

CDR3 sequence (DNA): TGTGCCAGCAGCCAAAGACCGGGACAGGGGGCCGACACTGAAGCTTTCTTT. Its translation: CASSQRPGQGADTEAFF. V and J are TRBV14 and TRBJ1-1; 12 positions match TRBD1. Per the germline V gene, CDR1 is SGHDN and CDR2 is FVKESK. The CDR3 sequence is 17 residues long. With V trimmed by 2 bases and J by 3 bases, 7 bases remained unmatched.

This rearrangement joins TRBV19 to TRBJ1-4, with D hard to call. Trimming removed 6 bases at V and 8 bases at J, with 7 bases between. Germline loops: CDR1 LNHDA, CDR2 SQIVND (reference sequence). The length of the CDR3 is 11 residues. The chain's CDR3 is CASRMGEKLFF. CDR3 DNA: TGTGCCAGTAGAATGGGCGAAAAACTGTTTTTT.

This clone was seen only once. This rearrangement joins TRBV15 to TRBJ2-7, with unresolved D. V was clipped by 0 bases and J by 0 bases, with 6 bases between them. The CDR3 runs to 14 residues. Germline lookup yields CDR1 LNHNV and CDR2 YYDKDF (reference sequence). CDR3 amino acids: CATSREISSYEQYF. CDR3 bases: TGTGCCACCAGCAGAGAGATTAGCTCCTACGAGCAGTACTTC.

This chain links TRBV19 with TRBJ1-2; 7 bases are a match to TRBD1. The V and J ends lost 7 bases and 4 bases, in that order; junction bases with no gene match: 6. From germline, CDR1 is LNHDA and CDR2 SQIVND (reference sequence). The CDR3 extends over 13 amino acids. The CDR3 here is CASMVQGTYGYTF. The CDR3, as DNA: TGTGCCAGTATGGTACAGGGGACCTATGGCTACACCTTC.

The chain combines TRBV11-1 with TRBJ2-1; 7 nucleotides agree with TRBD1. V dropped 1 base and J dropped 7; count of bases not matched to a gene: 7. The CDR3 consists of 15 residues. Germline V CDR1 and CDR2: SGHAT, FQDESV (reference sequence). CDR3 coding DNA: TGTGCCAGCAGCTTAGTGGGACAGTTTAAAAATGAGCAGTTCTTC. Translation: CASSLVGQFKNEQFF.

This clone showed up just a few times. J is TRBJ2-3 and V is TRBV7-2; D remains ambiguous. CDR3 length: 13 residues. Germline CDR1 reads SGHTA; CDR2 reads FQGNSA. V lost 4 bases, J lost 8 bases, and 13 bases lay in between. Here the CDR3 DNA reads TGTGCCAGCAGCTCCTCGTGGGTTGTTACGCAGTATTTT. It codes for CASSSSWVVTQYF.